This T cell receptor beta chain stems from a study of T-cell memory formation after mild COVID-19. Study-level results: Pre-infection memory already had some responding clones, implying cross-reactive memory joined.

This clonotype was seen a handful of times. The antigen is not known. Via MiXCR, TCRdb re-called the 5' RACE reads, giving one row per CDR3 protein. The sample lists roughly 450,000 distinct CDR3 sequences, about 18% seen once, with around an eighth in the top ten. This sequence originates from an adult woman who had mild COVID-19 (a few samples of this study predate the infection). Cell type and time point are not known. Sequences were obtained from PBMCs or a T cell subset sorted from them (not recorded which).

The CDR3 nucleotides are TGTGCCAGCACATGGAGGGACTTAGCGAGGAATGAGCAGTTCTTC. Amino acids: CASTWRDLARNEQFF. This chain connects TRBV6-2 or TRBV6-3 to TRBJ2-1; the D gene is possibly TRBD2 (6 bases). The V gene's germline CDR1 is MNHEY and CDR2 SVGEGT. The CDR3 runs 15 residues. Trimming cost V 7 bases and J 7 bases, with 20 bases left between them.